This T cell receptor (beta chain) was profiled in a study of T cell repertoires in cytomegalovirus infection (dated by TCRdb to the late 2010s). For the wider study: The HLA type of each donor mattered for the analysis, because public TCR beta signatures pointed to carriage of CMV infection along with the matching HLA type. What the research found in general, with its limitations: The ex vivo response was dominated by HLA-C-restricted CMV-specific TCR beta clonotypes, and the single most frequent clonotype in two of eight donors was supplied by these HLA-C-restricted clonotypes. In both this cohort and an independent cohort of over 350 donors, the cumulative frequency of public TCR beta family members distinguished carriers of CMV infection plus the relevant HLA type.

This clonotype was picked up a small number of times. The antigen it binds to is not known. No base quality information exists; no much larger clone differs at one position. The CDR3 measures 15 amino acids from cysteine to phenylalanine. Of the read, only the CDR3 DNA is kept; its 45 bases are in frame from base 1. The trim is 0 bases for V and 4 bases for J, with a gap of 12 bases between the germline ends. CDR1 and CDR2 are read off the germline V gene (reference sequence) as MNHEY and SMNVEV. Sequencing instrument: Illumina HiSeq 1500. The raw public reads went through TCRdb reprocessing: fastp at Q25, MiXCR clone calling, in-frame beta chains kept. One record per CDR3 amino acid sequence lists the most common genes and DNA. This sample lists some 320,000 distinct CDR3 sequences; more than 9% were detected once. The ten largest clones capture approximately 4.5% of the sample.

The source of this sequence is a human donor in good health (CMV status not recorded). Some clones in this sample may be carry-over from other donors' samples. Source material: PBMCs. The chain is made from TRBV27 and TRBJ1-2, and the D gene may be TRBD1, 6 bases matching. The CDR3 here reads CASSLSRGASYGYTF. The nucleotide sequence is given as TGTGCCAGCAGTTTATCTAGGGGGGCCTCCTATGGCTACACCTTC.